Each of the 23 T cell receptor beta chains below was sequenced from the same sample in a study of neurological immune-mediated disorders. Each CDR3 protein is one row after TCRdb ran MiXCR on the 5' RACE reads. The data show roughly 30,000 distinct CDR3 sequences, with about 12% seen just once and about 5.3% held by the top ten. The sequencing sample was made of PBMCs. The source is a woman aged 55-69 years in good health.

The rearrangement uses TRBV9 and TRBJ2-3; D is perhaps TRBD1 or TRBD2 (5 bases each). The V and J ends lost 3 bases and 0 bases respectively, with 14 bases between them. This CDR3 spans 16 amino acids. Germline V gives CDR1 SGDLS, CDR2 YYNGEE. The CDR3 coding sequence is TGTGCCAGCAGCGCCTCTTCATGGGGGAGCACAGATACGCAGTATTTT. It specifies CASSASSWGSTDTQYF.

The chain links TRBV20-1 to TRBJ2-1, with 8 bases identical to TRBD2. The CDR3 extends over 19 amino acids. V dropped 0 bases and J dropped 2; count of bases not matched to a gene: 15. Germline lookup yields CDR1 DFQATT and CDR2 SNEGSKA (reference sequence). The CDR3 protein is CSARDPRGNGGGTYNEQFF. DNA for the CDR3: TGCAGTGCTAGAGATCCCCGGGGTAACGGCGGGGGGACCTACAATGAGCAGTTCTTC.

This clonotype was found many times. The chain carries TRBV4-3 and TRBJ2-3; D is unresolved. CDR1 LGHNA and CDR2 YSLEER come from the germline V gene. The germline V and J ends were trimmed by 4 bases and 6 bases, with 17 bases remaining between them. The CDR3 sequence is 15 residues long. The CDR3 nucleotides read TGCGCCAGCAGCCCCGAATCCTTCAGCAGTGATACGCAGTATTTT. This sequence encodes CASSPESFSSDTQYF.

This clonotype was picked up many times. The V gene is TRBV4-2, the J gene TRBJ1-3, with a weak D call TRBD1 (5 bases). Germline CDR1 and CDR2: LGHNA and YNFKEQ. The ends were cut back, 4 bases at V and 2 bases at J, with 9 bases in the middle. The CDR3 loop spans 14 amino acids. The CDR3: CASSRGGAGNTIYF. CDR3 in DNA: TGTGCCAGCAGCCGCGGGGGGGCTGGAAACACCATATATTTT.

There are many counts of this clonotype. The V gene is TRBV28, the J gene TRBJ1-4; no clear D gene. The V end was cut by 1 base, the J end by 7 bases, with 13 bases between. Germline assignment: CDR1 MDHEN and CDR2 SYDVKM. The length of the CDR3 is 15 residues. CDR3 nucleotide sequence: TGTGCCAGCAGTTTATCCGATGGTATCGGTGAAAAACTGTTTTTT. Amino acids: CASSLSDGIGEKLFF. The whole variable domain, remainder taken from reference TRBV28 and TRBJ1-4, is DVKVTQSSRYLVKRTGEKVFLECVQDMDHENMFWYRQDPGLGLRLIYFSYDVKMKEKGDIPEGYSVSREKKERFSLILESASTNQTSMYLCASSLSDGIGEKLFFGSGTQLSVL.

This clonotype was detected ten times or more. The chain joins TRBV3-1 to TRBJ1-4; D is unresolved. Germline lookup yields CDR1 LGHDT and CDR2 YNNKEL (reference sequence). V was trimmed by 4 bases and J by 8 bases, leaving 14 bases between them. CDR3 length equals 14 residues. The CDR3 reads CASSRRELGEKLFF. The CDR3 nucleotides are TGTGCCAGCAGCCGCCGGGAATTAGGCGAAAAACTGTTTTTT. The entire variable domain, with the rest obtained from reference TRBV3-1 and TRBJ1-4, is as follows: DTAVSQTPKYLVTQMGNDKSIKCEQNLGHDTMYWYKQDSKKFLKIMFSYNNKELIINETVPNRFSPKSPDKAHLNLHINSLELGDSAVYFCASSRRELGEKLFFGSGTQLSVL.

This clonotype was found many times. The V and J genes are TRBV6-5 and TRBJ1-4; TRBD1 matches at 7 bases. Looked up from germline, CDR1 is MNHEY and CDR2 is SVGAGI. The CDR3 sequence is 13 residues long. V lost 6 bases, J lost 6 bases, and 4 bases stayed unmatched. CDR3 protein: CASSPRGYEKLFF. The CDR3 DNA reads TGTGCCAGCAGCCCCAGGGGGTATGAAAAACTGTTTTTT.

Turning to this clonotype: This sequence may be a read error, since a much larger clone differs from it by one base. V and J are TRBV14 and TRBJ1-3; D uncertain. The germline gives CDR1 SGHDN, CDR2 FVKESK. CDR3 length: 16 amino acids. V lost 0 bases to trimming and J lost 4 bases, with 13 bases between them. CDR3: CASSQDPDGYGNTIYF. CDR3 sequence (DNA): TGTGCCAGCAGCCAAGATCCAGACGGGTACGGAAACACCATATATTTT.

This clonotype was detected many times. The chain couples TRBV19 to TRBJ2-2, with TRBD1 identical over 8 bases. Germline lookup yields CDR1 LNHDA and CDR2 SQIVND (reference sequence). V shed 5 bases and J 5 bases; nucleotides not matched to a gene: 7. This CDR3 contains 15 residues. CDR3 in amino acids: CASSFRTGLTGELFF. In DNA, the CDR3 is TGTGCCAGTAGTTTTCGGACAGGGCTAACCGGGGAGCTGTTTTTT. The full variable domain, rest sourced from reference TRBV19 and TRBJ2-2, is DGGITQSPKYLFRKEGQNVTLSCEQNLNHDAMYWYRQDPGQGLRLIYYSQIVNDFQKGDIAEGYSVSREKKESFPLTVTSAQKNPTAFYLCASSFRTGLTGELFFGEGSRLTVL.

This clonotype was detected many times. The chain uses TRBV7-2 and TRBJ2-2, with TRBD1 matching over 9 bases. The CDR3 totals 15 residues. Trimming cost V 3 bases and J 6 bases; bases outside gene matches: 5. Germline-derived CDR1 and CDR2 are SGHTA and FQGNSA. CDR3 loop: CASSLNRGHAGELFF. The CDR3 bases are TGTGCCAGCAGCTTGAACAGGGGGCACGCCGGGGAGCTGTTTTTT.

This clonotype was counted many times. The rearrangement links TRBV4-1 to TRBJ2-5; a possible D gene is TRBD2 (7 bases). Trimming removed 4 bases from V and 2 bases from J, with 14 bases in between. The CDR3 is 15 amino acids. Germline loops: CDR1 MGHRA, CDR2 YSYEKL. CDR3 in amino acids: CASSPHGGPQETQYF. CDR3 sequence (DNA): TGCGCCAGCAGCCCACACGGGGGGCCTCAAGAGACCCAGTACTTC.

Many counts were recorded for this clonotype. The chain joins TRBV10-3 to TRBJ2-1, with D unclear. The CDR3 is made up of 13 amino acids. Germline loops: CDR1 ENHRY, CDR2 SYGVKD. Between the trimmed V and J ends, which lost 3 bases and 8 bases, there was a span of 11 bases. CDR3 region: CAISDPSIYEQFF. CDR3 DNA: TGTGCCATCAGTGATCCGAGTATCTATGAGCAGTTCTTC.

Many counts were recorded for this clonotype. This chain links TRBV3-1 with TRBJ2-7, with no clear D. CDR1 is LGHDT and CDR2 is YNNKEL in the germline V gene (reference sequence). The CDR3 extends over 14 amino acids. V lost 4 bases to trimming and J lost 2 bases, with 12 bases between them. Written as DNA, the CDR3 is TGTGCCAGCAGCCCTCGACCAGGACCCTACGAGCAGTACTTC. As protein: CASSPRPGPYEQYF.

This clonotype was seen ten or more times. V usage is TRBV4-3 and J usage is TRBJ2-3; 10 bases line up with TRBD2. The CDR3 consists of 17 residues. The germline CDR1 and CDR2 sequences are LGHNA and YSLEER. The V and J ends lost 0 bases and 7 bases, in that order; junction bases with no gene match: 10. The DNA of the CDR3 is TGCGCCAGCAGCCAAGATCGTAGCGGGGGGCCGGGTTATACGCAGTATTTT. Residues: CASSQDRSGGPGYTQYF.

This clonotype has ten or more counts. The V gene is TRBV5-1, the J gene TRBJ1-2; tentatively, D is TRBD1 (5 bases). The ends were cut back, 0 bases at V and 5 bases at J, with 8 bases in the middle. CDR1 and CDR2 (germline): SGHRS, YFSETQ. The CDR3 spans 13 residues. The CDR3 DNA reads TGCGCCAGCAGCTTGGGACAGCCTTATGGCTACACCTTC. Protein sequence: CASSLGQPYGYTF.

On this clonotype itself: An end of the junction differs from the germline gene, which may be a read error. The V call is TRBV7-2, the J call TRBJ1-4; no clear D. Germline V gene lookup returns CDR1 SGHTA and CDR2 FQGNSA. This CDR3 contains 15 residues. The DNA for the CDR3 is TGTGCCATCAGCCGCCAGAGTGCAACTAATGTAAAACTGTTTTTT. Its protein is CAISRQSATNVKLFF. Full variable domain (missing parts from reference TRBV7-2 and TRBJ1-4): GAGVSQSPSNKVTEKGKDVELRCDPISGHTALYWYRQSLGQGLEFLIYFQGNSAPDKSGLPSDRFSAERTGGSVSTLTIQRTQQEDSAVYLCAISRQSATNVKLFFGSGTQLSVL.

This clonotype turned up a few times. A much larger clone differs from this one at a single base, so this may be a read error. The gene calls are TRBV9 and TRBJ2-3, with 10 bases lining up with TRBD2. This CDR3 has 17 amino acids. V lost 3 bases, J lost 7 bases, and 14 bases stayed unmatched. Germline V lookup: CDR1 SGDLS, CDR2 YYNGEE. CDR3 sequence (DNA): TGTGCCAGCAGCGCTAATATAGCGGGGGGCCTGACAAATACGCAGTATTTT. It is translated as CASSANIAGGLTNTQYF.

This clonotype was seen many times. The rearrangement links TRBV6-5 to TRBJ2-7; D is possibly TRBD2 (5 bases). The CDR3 covers 14 residues. Germline CDR1 reads MNHEY; CDR2 reads SVGAGI. V lost 0 bases, J lost 1 base, and 7 bases lay in between. The CDR3 DNA follows: TGTGCCAGCAGTTACTCACTAGTATCCTACGAGCAGTACTTC. Protein sequence: CASSYSLVSYEQYF.

The V gene is TRBV5-1, the J gene TRBJ1-2, with no clear D. Trimming took 4 bases from V and 5 from J, leaving 18 bases between them. CDR1 SGHRS and CDR2 YFSETQ come from the germline V gene. CDR3 length: 15 residues. The CDR3 protein is CASSPERRLSYGYTF. Written as DNA, the CDR3 is TGCGCCAGCAGCCCGGAGAGGAGGTTATCTTATGGCTACACCTTC.

This clonotype was recorded many times. The J gene is TRBJ2-7, the V gene TRBV12-3 or TRBV12-4, with TRBD1 identical over 8 bases. After removal of 4 bases from V and 7 bases from J, the junction contained 3 bases not matched to a gene. There are 12 residues in the CDR3. The DNA for the CDR3 is TGTGCCAGCAGTTGGGGACAGGCGGAGCAGTACTTC. Its translation: CASSWGQAEQYF.

Regarding this clonotype: The DNA is omitted, as the CDR3 cannot be located on it reliably, and the CDR3 follows TCRdb's listing. V and J are TRBV7-3 and TRBJ2-1; the DNA was not used to check the table's D call, TRBD2. Per germline, CDR1 SGHTA and CDR2 FQGTGA. 21 amino acids form the CDR3, both terminal residues included. The CDR3 here is CASSFYICSAREPDGHNEQFF.

This clonotype was observed at least ten times. The V and J genes are TRBV5-6 and TRBJ2-1; D might be TRBD1 (5 bases). CDR3 length: 14 residues. The V end was cut by 0 bases, the J end by 3 bases, with 7 bases between. Germline lookup yields CDR1 SGHDT and CDR2 YYEEEE. In DNA, the CDR3 is TGTGCCAGCAGCTTGGGACAGTACTACAATGAGCAGTTCTTC. Amino acids: CASSLGQYYNEQFF. The full variable domain, in which reference TRBV5-6 and TRBJ2-1 provide the parts outside the CDR3, is DAGVTQSPTHLIKTRGQQVTLRCSPKSGHDTVSWYQQALGQGPQFIFQYYEEEERQRGNFPDRFSGHQFPNYSSELNVNALLLGDSALYLCASSLGQYYNEQFFGPGTRLTVL.

There are many counts of this clonotype. The chain has TRBV15 and TRBJ2-7; no clear D. The CDR3 length is 13 residues. Trimming stripped 0 bases from V and 4 bases from J, with 7 bases between. The germline CDR1 and CDR2 sequences are LNHNV and YYDKDF (reference sequence). For the CDR3, the DNA is TGTGCCACCAGCAGAGATAAGGATTACGAGCAGTACTTC. The encoded protein is CATSRDKDYEQYF.